Detailed here is one T cell receptor beta chain. This clonotype has at least ten counts. Its binding antigen is unknown. No quality values exist for individual bases; no much larger clone is one base distant. The library was prepared using 5' RACE. The instrument given in TCRdb is Illumina HiSeq 2000. Template switching added a universal primer binding site, and the final cDNA carried a unique molecular identifier that allowed TCR cDNA molecules to be counted accurately. Specific primers in the conserved constant-segment region were used to synthesize first-strand cDNA for TCR alpha and beta chains. To control for contamination, each cDNA library was double barcoded with a SMART-Mk sample barcode plus Illumina barcodes. TruSeq adapter sequences along with Illumina sample barcodes were introduced in two successive PCR steps. The Illumina HiSeq platform was used with custom primers to sequence TCR alpha and beta cDNA libraries. Per the authors' processing: Unique molecular identifiers were extracted from raw reads with MiGEC, and CDR3 positions were determined with MiXCR. For each individual, recombination models were inferred using an EM algorithm with the repgenHMM and IGoR tools. Shared clonotypes were analyzed with the tcR package in R, and sharing was normalized by the product of cloneset sizes. To study raw recombination without the effects of thymic and clonal selection, out-of-frame nonproductive sequences were analyzed. The public reads were reprocessed in TCRdb via fastp at Q25 and MiXCR, keeping in-frame beta chains. For every CDR3 protein sequence, its rows merge into one entry that carries the most common genes and DNA. The V and J calls were determined by TCRdb, not by the authors. This sample gives a few hundred thousand distinct CDR3 sequences in total; about 10% of them show up just once. The ten largest clones add up to less than 12% of the sample.

The sample comes from a study of identical twins (dated by TCRdb to 2016 to 2018). About the full investigation: To test whether fetal clonotypes persist, this study deep-sequenced TCR alpha and beta repertoires from monozygotic twins, from unrelated adults of various ages, and from cord blood. Replicate twin experiments were performed at different times using different library preparation protocols to rule out contamination. The research as a whole found: Fewer insertions were carried by abundant cord blood beta clonotypes; a weaker similar trend was observed in young adult naive repertoires, while no such trend was observed in memory repertoires. Because the same donors could not be followed over many years, conclusions were based on cross-sectional statistical analysis. In monozygotic twins, recombination models systematically underestimated out-of-frame TCR alpha sharing, but the models matched the sharing seen between unrelated individuals. Compared with coincidental sharing between unrelated individuals, out-of-frame TCR alpha sequences shared between twins showed an excess of sequences with low generation probability. The excess sharing between twins in beta out-of-frame sequences was weaker because fewer shared sequences reduced the signal-to-noise ratio. Invariant T cells such as MAIT and iNKT could partly confound zero-insertion analyses, although diverse VJ usage argued against such confounding for most clonotypes.

Every donor was a healthy Caucasian. Miltenyi CD45RO+ enrichment and human naive T-cell isolation kits were used to isolate memory (CD45RO+) and naive T cells from PBMC. The sample was memory T cells sorted from blood. The label giving this sample's cell subset or site can be read as: CD45RO+ enriched T cells. The receptor was isolated from a man aged 50 or older in good health.

The CDR3: CASSLVNSNEKLFF. The nucleotide sequence is given as TGTGCCAGCAGTTTGGTGAATAGTAATGAAAAACTGTTTTTT. The sequence joins TRBV28 to TRBJ1-4; the D gene cannot be resolved reliably. Taken from cysteine to phenylalanine, the CDR3 has 14 residues. Only the CDR3 region is kept as DNA, spanning 42 bases read in frame from base 1. V loses 3 bases of germline sequence and J loses 4 bases, and the interval between the two ends is 9 bases. The germline V gene supplies CDR1 MDHEN and CDR2 SYDVKM.